This is a list of T cell receptor beta chains from one sample in a study of blood T cell repertoires in COVID-19. The repertoire was sequenced with immunoSEQ multiplex PCR; TCRdb's copy has only in-frame clones and lacks some. The table shows about 140,000 clones, with around 88% occurring only once. The sequenced sample consisted of peripheral blood. The receptor set was obtained from a woman between 55 and 75 years old with acute or convalescent COVID-19. The CDR3 runs from the conserved cysteine through the conserved F or W. D genes are given only for firm matches. A row's size may be missing; if present it is once, few, many or a size class.

d_gene: TRBD1
v_gene: TRBV14
j_gene: TRBJ1-1
abundance: -
CDR3nt: TGTGCCAGCAGCCAAGGCGGGACAGGACGAGCTTTCTTT
CDR3aa: CASSQGGTGRAFF

d_gene: -
v_gene: TRBV21-1
j_gene: TRBJ1-1
abundance: -
CDR3nt: TGTGCCAGCAGCACCCGCGGGCCCAATAGCACCGTCACTGAAGCTTTCTTT
CDR3aa: CASSTRGPNSTVTEAFF

d_gene: -
v_gene: TRBV10-1
j_gene: TRBJ2-3
abundance: -
CDR3nt: TGCGCCAGCAGGGAACCGGGACTGCGGATCACAGATACGCAGTATTTT
CDR3aa: CASREPGLRITDTQYF

d_gene: -
v_gene: TRBV5-1
j_gene: TRBJ1-2
abundance: once
CDR3nt: TGCGCCAGCAGACCGGGGTTTTTCCTCGGCTACACCTTC
CDR3aa: CASRPGFFLGYTF

d_gene: TRBD1
v_gene: TRBV7-8
j_gene: TRBJ2-5
abundance: -
CDR3nt: TGTGCCAGCAGCTGGACAGGGGAGGGAAAGACCCAGTACTTC
CDR3aa: CASSWTGEGKTQYF

d_gene: -
v_gene: TRBV2
j_gene: TRBJ2-3
abundance: -
CDR3nt: TGTGCCAGCAGTGAATACGTAACGGGGGGCACGACAGATACGCAGTATTTT
CDR3aa: CASSEYVTGGTTDTQYF

d_gene: -
v_gene: TRBV19
j_gene: TRBJ1-4
abundance: -
CDR3nt: TGTGCCAGTACAGGGGCTAATGAAAAACTGTTTTTT
CDR3aa: CASTGANEKLFF

d_gene: -
v_gene: TRBV30
j_gene: TRBJ1-6
abundance: few
CDR3nt: TGTGCCTGGAGTCTTAGTTATAATTCACCCCTCCACTTT
CDR3aa: CAWSLSYNSPLHF

d_gene: -
v_gene: TRBV5-1
j_gene: TRBJ2-3
abundance: -
CDR3nt: TGCGCCAGCAGCTTGGGTGTAGGGGACATGTACACAGATACGCAGTATTTT
CDR3aa: CASSLGVGDMYTDTQYF

d_gene: TRBD1
v_gene: TRBV19
j_gene: TRBJ1-2
abundance: -
CDR3nt: TGTGCCAGTAAGACAGGGGCGGAGTATGGCTACACCTTC
CDR3aa: CASKTGAEYGYTF

d_gene: -
v_gene: TRBV27
j_gene: TRBJ1-1
abundance: -
CDR3nt: TGTGCCAGCAGTTTAGAGGGAATGAACACTGAAGCTTTCTTT
CDR3aa: CASSLEGMNTEAFF

d_gene: -
v_gene: TRBV7-9
j_gene: TRBJ1-1
abundance: -
CDR3nt: TGTGCCAGCAGCCGTGGGACTGTTGAAGCTTTCTTT
CDR3aa: CASSRGTVEAFF

d_gene: TRBD1
v_gene: TRBV2
j_gene: TRBJ2-3
abundance: once
CDR3nt: TGTGCCACAAAACAGGGGAGCACAGATACGCAGTATTTT
CDR3aa: CATKQGSTDTQYF

d_gene: TRBD1
v_gene: TRBV19
j_gene: TRBJ1-2
abundance: -
CDR3nt: TGTGCCAGTAGTATCGGGACAGCCTATGGCTACACCTTC
CDR3aa: CASSIGTAYGYTF

d_gene: -
v_gene: TRBV28
j_gene: TRBJ2-2
abundance: -
CDR3nt: TGTGCCAGCAGTTTCTACTCAACGAACACCGGGGAGCTGTTTTTT
CDR3aa: CASSFYSTNTGELFF

d_gene: -
v_gene: TRBV9
j_gene: TRBJ1-2
abundance: -
CDR3nt: TGTGCCAGCAGCCTCAGTCTGGGAGCGCCGGGTAGTAACTATGGCTACACCTTC
CDR3aa: CASSLSLGAPGSNYGYTF

d_gene: -
v_gene: TRBV5-5
j_gene: TRBJ1-1
abundance: -
CDR3nt: TGTGCCAGCAGCTTCAATGAGGGTAGGGTAGGGACTGAAGCTTTCTTT
CDR3aa: CASSFNEGRVGTEAFF

d_gene: -
v_gene: TRBV7-2
j_gene: TRBJ1-6
abundance: -
CDR3nt: TGTGCCAGCAGCAACGACAGAACCAATAATTCACCCCTCCACTTT
CDR3aa: CASSNDRTNNSPLHF

d_gene: -
v_gene: TRBV6-4
j_gene: TRBJ2-3
abundance: -
CDR3nt: TGTGCCAGCAGTGACTCAAACAGGGGGGGAGATACGCAGTATTTT
CDR3aa: CASSDSNRGGDTQYF

d_gene: TRBD1
v_gene: TRBV5-4
j_gene: TRBJ1-2
abundance: -
CDR3nt: TGTGCCAGCAGCTTGCCCTTACGACAGGGGGCTCATCATGGCTACACCTTC
CDR3aa: CASSLPLRQGAHHGYTF

d_gene: TRBD1
v_gene: TRBV5-4
j_gene: TRBJ1-1
abundance: -
CDR3nt: TGTGCCAGCAGCGCCTACAGGGGGGAAGTATCTGAAGCTTTCTTT
CDR3aa: CASSAYRGEVSEAFF

d_gene: -
v_gene: TRBV5-1
j_gene: TRBJ2-3
abundance: -
CDR3nt: TGCGCCAGCAGCTTGAGTGTACAGGGAGGGACAGATACGCAGTATTTT
CDR3aa: CASSLSVQGGTDTQYF

d_gene: -
v_gene: TRBV13
j_gene: TRBJ1-2
abundance: -
CDR3nt: TGTGCCAGCAGCTCCCCCGGACAATCACCTTATGGCTACACCTTC
CDR3aa: CASSSPGQSPYGYTF

d_gene: TRBD2
v_gene: TRBV5-4
j_gene: TRBJ2-5
abundance: -
CDR3nt: TGTGCCAGCAGCTTGGGCGGGGGGTACCAAGAGACCCAGTACTTC
CDR3aa: CASSLGGGYQETQYF

d_gene: -
v_gene: TRBV18
j_gene: TRBJ1-2
abundance: once
CDR3nt: TGTGCCAGCTCACCAAGGCAGCAACTACTAATTGGCTACACCTTC
CDR3aa: CASSPRQQLLIGYTF

d_gene: -
v_gene: TRBV28
j_gene: TRBJ1-1
abundance: -
CDR3nt: TGTGCCAGCAGTTTACCCCGGTCCCAATCGTGGAACACTGAAGCTTTCTTT
CDR3aa: CASSLPRSQSWNTEAFF

d_gene: -
v_gene: TRBV4-1
j_gene: TRBJ2-2
abundance: few
CDR3nt: TGCGCCAGCAGCCAAATGGGCCAGCCGAACACCGGGGAGCTGTTTTTT
CDR3aa: CASSQMGQPNTGELFF

d_gene: -
v_gene: TRBV6-2/TRBV6-3
j_gene: TRBJ1-2
abundance: -
CDR3nt: TGTGCCAGCAGTTACTCGACGCGACAACTGGACTATGGCTACACCTTC
CDR3aa: CASSYSTRQLDYGYTF

d_gene: TRBD1
v_gene: TRBV7-2
j_gene: TRBJ1-6
abundance: -
CDR3nt: TGTGCCAGCAGCTTCGGAACAGGGGGCGATAATTCACCCCTCCACTTT
CDR3aa: CASSFGTGGDNSPLHF

d_gene: TRBD2
v_gene: TRBV4-2
j_gene: TRBJ2-2
abundance: -
CDR3nt: TGTGCCAGCAGCCAAGTTGCTAGCGGGGTGAACACCGGGGAGCTGTTTTTT
CDR3aa: CASSQVASGVNTGELFF

d_gene: -
v_gene: TRBV11-2
j_gene: TRBJ1-5
abundance: -
CDR3nt: TGTGCCAGCAGCTTAGGCAGGGTTAATCAGCCCCAGCATTTT
CDR3aa: CASSLGRVNQPQHF

d_gene: -
v_gene: TRBV7-6
j_gene: TRBJ1-2
abundance: -
CDR3nt: TGTGCCAGCAGCTCGACAGGATATGGCTACACCTTC
CDR3aa: CASSSTGYGYTF

d_gene: TRBD1
v_gene: TRBV19
j_gene: TRBJ2-5
abundance: -
CDR3nt: TGTGCCAGTAGTATAATGGGACAGGGCCTTACCCAGTACTTC
CDR3aa: CASSIMGQGLTQYF

d_gene: -
v_gene: TRBV7-9
j_gene: TRBJ1-1
abundance: -
CDR3nt: TGTGCCAGCAGCCCAGGGACAAGCACTGAAGCTTTCTTT
CDR3aa: CASSPGTSTEAFF

d_gene: TRBD1
v_gene: TRBV7-2
j_gene: TRBJ1-2
abundance: -
CDR3nt: TGTGCCAGCAGCTTAGGACGTGAGGGACAGAGAACGAGTTATGGCTACACCTTC
CDR3aa: CASSLGREGQRTSYGYTF

d_gene: -
v_gene: TRBV5-1
j_gene: TRBJ1-2
abundance: few
CDR3nt: TGCGCCAGCAGCCCCTTCAATCCCGCGGGAGGCTACACCTTC
CDR3aa: CASSPFNPAGGYTF

d_gene: -
v_gene: TRBV30
j_gene: TRBJ1-2
abundance: once
CDR3nt: TGTGCCTGGAGTGTACAGTTTGGTCAGGGCCGGTCTAACTATGGCTACACCTTC
CDR3aa: CAWSVQFGQGRSNYGYTF

d_gene: -
v_gene: TRBV7-2
j_gene: TRBJ2-1
abundance: -
CDR3nt: TGTGCCAGCAGCCTTCTAAACTACAATGAGCAGTTCTTC
CDR3aa: CASSLLNYNEQFF

d_gene: -
v_gene: TRBV27
j_gene: TRBJ1-1
abundance: -
CDR3nt: TGTGCCAGCAGTAGACCAGGGCTTCCGAACACTGAAGCTTTCTTT
CDR3aa: CASSRPGLPNTEAFF

d_gene: -
v_gene: TRBV6-5
j_gene: TRBJ1-1
abundance: -
CDR3nt: TGTGCCAGCAGTTACCAAGGTCGCGGTGAAGCTTTCTTT
CDR3aa: CASSYQGRGEAFF

d_gene: -
v_gene: TRBV2
j_gene: TRBJ1-3
abundance: -
CDR3nt: TGTGCCAGCAGGGCGACATTGAGCTCTGGAAACACCATATATTTT
CDR3aa: CASRATLSSGNTIYF

d_gene: -
v_gene: TRBV4-1
j_gene: TRBJ2-3
abundance: -
CDR3nt: TGCGCCAGCAGCCAAGTCGGGGTTGATACGCAGTATTTT
CDR3aa: CASSQVGVDTQYF

d_gene: TRBD1
v_gene: TRBV9
j_gene: TRBJ2-3
abundance: -
CDR3nt: TGTGCCAGCAGCGGACGGACAGGGACCACAGATACGCAGTATTTT
CDR3aa: CASSGRTGTTDTQYF

d_gene: TRBD1
v_gene: TRBV4-3
j_gene: TRBJ1-2
abundance: few
CDR3nt: TGCGCCAGCAGCCAAGTAGGACAGGGGGCGCGTGGCTACACCTTC
CDR3aa: CASSQVGQGARGYTF

d_gene: -
v_gene: TRBV18
j_gene: TRBJ1-2
abundance: -
CDR3nt: TGTGCCAGCTCAACACAGAGTACTAACTATGGCTACACCTTC
CDR3aa: CASSTQSTNYGYTF

d_gene: -
v_gene: TRBV7-9
j_gene: TRBJ2-1
abundance: -
CDR3nt: TGTGCCAGCAGCACCGACAGCTACAATGAGCAGTTCTTC
CDR3aa: CASSTDSYNEQFF

d_gene: -
v_gene: TRBV5-5
j_gene: TRBJ2-3
abundance: -
CDR3nt: TGTGCCAGCAGCTCCTCCTCAACTTCTCCGTTCAGCACAGATACGCAGTATTTT
CDR3aa: CASSSSSTSPFSTDTQYF

d_gene: -
v_gene: TRBV4-3
j_gene: TRBJ1-2
abundance: -
CDR3nt: TGCGCCAGCAGCCAAGATACGGGGTATGGCTACACCTTC
CDR3aa: CASSQDTGYGYTF